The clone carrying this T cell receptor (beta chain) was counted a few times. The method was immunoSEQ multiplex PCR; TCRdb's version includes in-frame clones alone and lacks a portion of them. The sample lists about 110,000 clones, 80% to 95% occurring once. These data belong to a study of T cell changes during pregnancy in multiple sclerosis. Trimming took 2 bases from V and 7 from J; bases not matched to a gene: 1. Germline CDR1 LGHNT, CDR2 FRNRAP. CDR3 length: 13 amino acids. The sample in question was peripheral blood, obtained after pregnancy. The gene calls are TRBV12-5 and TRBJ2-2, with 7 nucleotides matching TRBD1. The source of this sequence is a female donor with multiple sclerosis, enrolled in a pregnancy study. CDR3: CASGLTGDGELFF. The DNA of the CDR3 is TGTGCTAGTGGTTTGACAGGGGACGGGGAGCTGTTTTTT.